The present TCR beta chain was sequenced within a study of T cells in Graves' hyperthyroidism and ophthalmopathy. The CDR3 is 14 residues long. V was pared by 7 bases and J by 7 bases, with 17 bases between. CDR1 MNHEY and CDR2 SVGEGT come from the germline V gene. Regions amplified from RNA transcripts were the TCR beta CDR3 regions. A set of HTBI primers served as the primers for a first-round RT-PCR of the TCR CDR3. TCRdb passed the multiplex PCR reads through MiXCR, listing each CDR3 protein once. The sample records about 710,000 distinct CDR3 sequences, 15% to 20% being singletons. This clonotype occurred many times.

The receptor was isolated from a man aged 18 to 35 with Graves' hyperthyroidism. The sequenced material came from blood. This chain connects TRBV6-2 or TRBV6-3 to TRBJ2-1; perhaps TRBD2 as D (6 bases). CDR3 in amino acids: CASIPGVSGNEQFF. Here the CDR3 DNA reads TGTGCCAGCATCCCAGGAGTCAGCGGGAATGAGCAGTTCTTC.